The TCR beta chain under discussion was sequenced for a study of OX40 agonist ivuxolimab in advanced cancers. Overall study results and limits: Expanded clones belonging to CD8+ T cells outnumbered, on average, those of CD4+.

Comment on this clone: The antigen remains undetermined.

This CDR3 is 13 amino acids long. The germline V gene has CDR1 LNHDA and CDR2 SQIVND (reference sequence). V was clipped by 5 bases and J by 5 bases; unmatched bases: 3. Here immunoSEQ multiplex PCR was the method, and the copy in TCRdb shows in-frame clones only, minus some. The repertoire includes 75,000 to 100,000 clones, around 91% of them detected once, and 0.65% to 0.85% sits in the top ten. The chain uses TRBV19 and TRBJ2-5; TRBD1 agrees at 9 bases. This TCR derives from an adult with an advanced solid tumor such as melanoma, head and neck, liver or kidney cancer. The sample here was CD4+ or CD8+ T cells sorted from blood, taken in a trial of the OX40 agonist ivuxolimab. This CDR3 is CASSLDRGETQYF. The CDR3 nucleotides read TGTGCCAGTAGTCTCGACAGGGGGGAGACCCAGTACTTC.